In this sample, the clone carrying this T cell receptor (beta chain) turned up many times. This sample was taken from a study of T-cell reconstitution after alpha-beta-depleted transplantation in children. J gave up 5 bases and V 6 bases, and 16 bases lay outside the gene matches. Germline V gives CDR1 SQVTM, CDR2 ANQGSEA. The CDR3 extends over 16 amino acids. The TCRbeta library incorporated unique molecular identifiers. TCRdb called the PCR reads again in MiXCR, with one record for every CDR3 protein. This sample carries around 600,000 distinct CDR3 sequences, approximately 16% of them seen once, and the ten largest clones take 1.1%.

Here the sequenced sample was PBMCs from the stem cell graft donor, taken from the stem cell graft. The chain recombines TRBV29-1 with TRBJ1-2, with TRBD1 matching 9 bases. The source is a human donor who donated a stem cell graft to a child with acute myeloid leukemia. CDR3 sequence reads: CSVAGQGGGLKYGYTF. CDR3 nucleotides: TGCAGCGTGGCGGGACAGGGAGGGGGTTTGAAGTATGGCTACACCTTC.